The text below deals with one T cell receptor (beta chain). The CDR3 contains 15 residues. Clones were read by immunoSEQ multiplex PCR, and TCRdb kept only the in-frame ones, dropping some. The repertoire holds about 44,000 clones, with about 87% as singletons. This sample was taken from a study of control samples from healthy donors and cancer patients. The sequence derives from a woman aged 60-75 years with lung cancer. Input material: PBMCs. The chain is built from TRBV1 and TRBJ2-3; TRBD2, the D gene given by the table, was not confirmed from the DNA. TRBV1 is noted as a pseudogene. CDR3 nucleotide sequence: TGCACCAGCAGCCTTAGCGGGAGGTTCACAGATACGCAGTATTTT. Translated, it gives CTSSLSGRFTDTQYF.